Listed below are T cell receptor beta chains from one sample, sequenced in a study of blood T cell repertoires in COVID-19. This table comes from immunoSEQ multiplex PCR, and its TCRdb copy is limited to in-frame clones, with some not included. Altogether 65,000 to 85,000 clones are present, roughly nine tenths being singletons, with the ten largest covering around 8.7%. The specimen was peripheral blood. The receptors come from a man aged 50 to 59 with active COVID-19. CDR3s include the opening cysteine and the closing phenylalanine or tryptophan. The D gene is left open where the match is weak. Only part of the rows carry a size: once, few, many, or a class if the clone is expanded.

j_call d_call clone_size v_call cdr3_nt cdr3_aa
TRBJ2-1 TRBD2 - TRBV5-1 TGCGCCAGCAGCCCCTTTCCCCCTAGCGGGGGTTACAATGAGCAGTTCTTC CASSPFPPSGGYNEQFF
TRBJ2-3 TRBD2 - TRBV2 TGTGCCAGCAAGCCCACTAGCGGGGTCACAGATACGCAGTATTTT CASKPTSGVTDTQYF
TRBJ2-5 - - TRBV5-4 TGTGCCAGCAGCACAAGGACTACCCAAGAGACCCAGTACTTC CASSTRTTQETQYF
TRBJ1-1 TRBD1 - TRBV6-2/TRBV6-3 TGTGCCAGCAGTTACTCGAGCCAAGACAGGGACTTTAACACTGAAGCTTTCTTT CASSYSSQDRDFNTEAFF
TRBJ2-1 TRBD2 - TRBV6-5 TGTGCCAGCGCCCTAGCGGGGGGGAATGAGCAGTTCTTC CASALAGGNEQFF
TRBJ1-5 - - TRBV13 TGTGCCAGCAGCTTCCAGGGTGGTCAGCCCCAGCATTTT CASSFQGGQPQHF
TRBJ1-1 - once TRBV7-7 TGTGCCAGCAGCCCCTTGCCTTCAGGAGGTAACACTGAAGCTTTCTTT CASSPLPSGGNTEAFF
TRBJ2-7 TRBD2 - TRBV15 TGTGCCACCAGCAGAGATCGAGGCAGGACTAGCTACGAGCAGTACTTC CATSRDRGRTSYEQYF
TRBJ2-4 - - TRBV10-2 TGCGCCAGCAGTGAGTCGGGGGGAAACATTCAGTACTTC CASSESGGNIQYF
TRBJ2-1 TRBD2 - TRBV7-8 TGTGCCAGCATCCGAATCGGGGGGGCCGGAAATGAGCAGTTCTTC CASIRIGGAGNEQFF
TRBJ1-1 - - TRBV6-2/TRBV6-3 TGTGCCAGCAGTGGACATCGTTGGACTGAAGCTTTCTTT CASSGHRWTEAFF
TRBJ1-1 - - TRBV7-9 TGTGCCAGCAGCTTAGTCTCGACAGGGAACACTGAAGCTTTCTTT CASSLVSTGNTEAFF
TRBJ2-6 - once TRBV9 TGTGCCAGCAGCGTAGCTTTCGGGGGTACCAACGTCCTGACTTTC CASSVAFGGTNVLTF
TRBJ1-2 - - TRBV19 TGTGCCAGTAGTACCCCCGACAGTCTCTATGGCTACACCTTC CASSTPDSLYGYTF
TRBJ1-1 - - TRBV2 TGTGCCAGCAAGGTGGAGTTCGCCACTGAAGCTTTCTTT CASKVEFATEAFF
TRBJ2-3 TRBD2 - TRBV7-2 TGTGCCAGCAGCATGGGACTAGCTTACACAGATACGCAGTATTTT CASSMGLAYTDTQYF
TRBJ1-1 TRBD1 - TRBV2 TGTGCCAGCAGGCCGGGAACGGGACAGGGTGGTTTCTTT CASRPGTGQGGFF
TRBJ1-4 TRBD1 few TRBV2 TGTGCCAGCAGGGAACAGGGGTTGCGTGAAAAACTGTTTTTT CASREQGLREKLFF
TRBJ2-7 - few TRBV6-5 TGTGCCGTACTGGGGGGCTCCTACGAGCAGTACTTC CAVLGGSYEQYF
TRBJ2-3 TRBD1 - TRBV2 TGTGCCAGCGGACAGGGAGCTAGCACAGATACGCAGTATTTT CASGQGASTDTQYF
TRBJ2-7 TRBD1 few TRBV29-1 TGCAGCGTGAGGGGACAGGGTGGCGAGCAGTACTTC CSVRGQGGEQYF
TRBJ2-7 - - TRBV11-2 TGTGCCAGCAGCTTATGGTCCGGGGGAGACCTGAACTACGAGCAGTACTTC CASSLWSGGDLNYEQYF
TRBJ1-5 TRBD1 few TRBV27 TGTGCCAGCAGGAGGGGACAGGACAATCAGCCCCAGCATTTT CASRRGQDNQPQHF
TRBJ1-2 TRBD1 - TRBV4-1 TGCGCCAGCAGCCAAGGTGTTTGGACAGGGAGTGGCTACACCTTC CASSQGVWTGSGYTF
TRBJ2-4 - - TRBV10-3 TGTGCCACGGGGAGGGGGAATGATTTAGCCAAAAACATTCAGTACTTC CATGRGNDLAKNIQYF
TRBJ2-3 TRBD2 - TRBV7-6 TGTGCCAGCAGCTTAGGAGCTAGCGGGCCCACAGATACGCAGTATTTT CASSLGASGPTDTQYF
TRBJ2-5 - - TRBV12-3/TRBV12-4 TGTGCCAGCAGTTTAGCGCGAGAGACCCAGTACTTC CASSLARETQYF
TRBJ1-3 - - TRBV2 TGTGCCAGCAGTCTACAGGGCCTTGGTTCCGGAAACACCATATATTTT CASSLQGLGSGNTIYF
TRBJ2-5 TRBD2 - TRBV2 TGTGCCAGCAAGGCTAGCGGGCAAGAGACCCAGTACTTC CASKASGQETQYF
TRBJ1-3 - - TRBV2 TGTGCCAGCAGCCCCAGGTTAACCGGAGGAAACACCATATATTTT CASSPRLTGGNTIYF
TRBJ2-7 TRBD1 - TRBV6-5 TGTGCCAGCAGCCGGGACAGGGTGGCCGACGAGCAGTACTTC CASSRDRVADEQYF
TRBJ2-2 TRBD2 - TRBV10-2 TGCGCCACCCCCACTTCTAGCGGGGGGATCACCGGGGAGCTGTTTTTT CATPTSSGGITGELFF
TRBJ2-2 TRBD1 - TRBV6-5 TGTGCCAGCGGGTTCACAGGGGTCACCGGGGAGCTGTTTTTT CASGFTGVTGELFF
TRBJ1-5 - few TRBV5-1 TGCGCCAGCAGCACCGGGGGAAGCAATCAGCCCCAGCATTTT CASSTGGSNQPQHF
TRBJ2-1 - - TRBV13 TGTGCCAGCAGTTCCCAGTGGAATGAGCAGTTCTTC CASSSQWNEQFF
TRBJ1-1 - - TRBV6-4 TGTGCCACCGGACAAAAGAACACTGAAGCTTTCTTT CATGQKNTEAFF
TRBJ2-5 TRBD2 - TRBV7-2 TGTGCCAGCAGCTTACTACTAGCGGGGGGAGAGACCCAGTACTTC CASSLLLAGGETQYF
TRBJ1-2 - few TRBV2 TGTGCCAGCAGTGAAGGGGCCCTGGGTAGGAACTATGGCTACACCTTC CASSEGALGRNYGYTF
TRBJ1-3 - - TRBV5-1 TGCGCCAGCAGTCCTAGTACATTGACCTCTGGAAACACCATATATTTT CASSPSTLTSGNTIYF
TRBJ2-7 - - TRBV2 TGTGCCAGCAGTGAGCCCAGGGTATACGAGCAGTACTTC CASSEPRVYEQYF
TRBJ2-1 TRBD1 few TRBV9 TGTGCCAGCAGCGTAGCCGGGACAGGGTGGTATGAGCAGTTCTTC CASSVAGTGWYEQFF
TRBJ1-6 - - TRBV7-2 TGTGCCAGCAGCTTAGACCCCGGAGATTATAATTCACCCCTCCACTTT CASSLDPGDYNSPLHF
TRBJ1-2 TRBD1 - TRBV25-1 TGTGCCAGCAGTGAAAGCAGGGGGAGCGATGGCTACACCTTC CASSESRGSDGYTF
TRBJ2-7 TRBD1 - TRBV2 TGTGCCAGCAGTGATCCCCGGACAGGGTATGAGCAGTACTTC CASSDPRTGYEQYF
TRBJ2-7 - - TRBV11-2 TGTGCCAGCAGCCCCCCACTCCGTAGCACCTATTACGAGCAGTACTTC CASSPPLRSTYYEQYF